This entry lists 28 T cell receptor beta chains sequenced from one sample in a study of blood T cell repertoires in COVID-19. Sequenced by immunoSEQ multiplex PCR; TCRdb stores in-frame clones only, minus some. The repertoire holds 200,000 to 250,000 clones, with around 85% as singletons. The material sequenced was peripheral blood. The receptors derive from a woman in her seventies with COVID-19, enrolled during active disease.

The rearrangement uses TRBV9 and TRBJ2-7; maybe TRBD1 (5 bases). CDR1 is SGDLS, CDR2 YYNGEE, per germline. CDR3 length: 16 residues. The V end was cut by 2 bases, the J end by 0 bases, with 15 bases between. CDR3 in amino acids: CASSVGQGKSSYEQYF. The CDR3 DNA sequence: TGTGCCAGCAGCGTTGGGCAGGGCAAATCCTCCTACGAGCAGTACTTC.

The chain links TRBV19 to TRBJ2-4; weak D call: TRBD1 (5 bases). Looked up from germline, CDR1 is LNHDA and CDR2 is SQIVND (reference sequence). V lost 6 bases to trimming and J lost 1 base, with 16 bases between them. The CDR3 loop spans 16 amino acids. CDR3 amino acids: CASSLLQGVAKNIQYF. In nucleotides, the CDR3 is TGTGCCAGTAGCCTACTCCAAGGGGTGGCCAAAAACATTCAGTACTTC.

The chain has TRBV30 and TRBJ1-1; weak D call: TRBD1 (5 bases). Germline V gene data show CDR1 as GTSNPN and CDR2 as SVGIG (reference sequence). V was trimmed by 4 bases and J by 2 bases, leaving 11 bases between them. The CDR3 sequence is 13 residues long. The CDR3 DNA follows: TGTGCCTGGACCTATACAGGAAACACTGAAGCTTTCTTT. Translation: CAWTYTGNTEAFF.

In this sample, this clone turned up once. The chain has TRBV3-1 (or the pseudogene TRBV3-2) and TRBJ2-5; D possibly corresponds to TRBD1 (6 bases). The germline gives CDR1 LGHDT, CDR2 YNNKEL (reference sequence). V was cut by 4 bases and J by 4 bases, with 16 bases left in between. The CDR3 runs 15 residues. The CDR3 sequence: CASSPRGRGGETQYF. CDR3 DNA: TGTGCCAGCAGCCCCAGGGGTCGAGGAGGAGAGACCCAGTACTTC.

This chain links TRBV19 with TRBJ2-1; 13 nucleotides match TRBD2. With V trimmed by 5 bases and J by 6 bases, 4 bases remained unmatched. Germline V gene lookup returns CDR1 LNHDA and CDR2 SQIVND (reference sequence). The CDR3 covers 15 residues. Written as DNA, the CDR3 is TGTGCCAGTAGTGGACTAGCGGGAGTGGGCAATGAGCAGTTCTTC. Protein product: CASSGLAGVGNEQFF.

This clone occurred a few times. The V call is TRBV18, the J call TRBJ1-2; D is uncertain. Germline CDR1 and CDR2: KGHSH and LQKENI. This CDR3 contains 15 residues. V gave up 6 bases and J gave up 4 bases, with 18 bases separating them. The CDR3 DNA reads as TGTGCCAGCTCTCCCTTCCCCGCCGGGGTCTATGGCTACACCTTC. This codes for CASSPFPAGVYGYTF.

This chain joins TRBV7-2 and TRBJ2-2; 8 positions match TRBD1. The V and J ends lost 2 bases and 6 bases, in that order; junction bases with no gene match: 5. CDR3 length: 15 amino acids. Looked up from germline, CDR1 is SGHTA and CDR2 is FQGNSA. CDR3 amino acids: CASSLRGQGPGELFF. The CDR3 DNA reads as TGTGCCAGCAGCTTACGAGGACAGGGTCCCGGGGAGCTGTTTTTT.

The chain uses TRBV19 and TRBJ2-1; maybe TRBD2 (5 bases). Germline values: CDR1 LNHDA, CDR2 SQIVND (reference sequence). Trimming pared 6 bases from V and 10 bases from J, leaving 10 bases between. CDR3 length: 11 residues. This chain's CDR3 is CASSLPGEQFF. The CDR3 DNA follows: TGTGCCAGTAGCCTCCCGGGAGAGCAGTTCTTC.

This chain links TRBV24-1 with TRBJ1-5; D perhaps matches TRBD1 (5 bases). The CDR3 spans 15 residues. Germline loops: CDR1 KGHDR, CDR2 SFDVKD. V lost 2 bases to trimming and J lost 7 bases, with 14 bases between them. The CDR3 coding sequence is TGTGCCACCAGTGATTCGACTGGGGGGAAGCAGCCCCAGCATTTT. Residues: CATSDSTGGKQPQHF.

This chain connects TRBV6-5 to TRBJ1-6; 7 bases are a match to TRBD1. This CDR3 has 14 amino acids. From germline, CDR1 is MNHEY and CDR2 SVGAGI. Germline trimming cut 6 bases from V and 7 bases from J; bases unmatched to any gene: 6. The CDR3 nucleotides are TGTGCCAGCAGCTCAGGGGGGATGAATTCACCCCTCCACTTT. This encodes CASSSGGMNSPLHF.

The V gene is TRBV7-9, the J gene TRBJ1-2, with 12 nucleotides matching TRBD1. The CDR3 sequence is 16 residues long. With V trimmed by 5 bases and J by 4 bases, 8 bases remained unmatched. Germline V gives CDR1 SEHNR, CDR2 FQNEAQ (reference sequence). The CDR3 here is CASSPLGQGAGYGYTF. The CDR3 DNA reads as TGTGCCAGCAGCCCCTTGGGACAGGGGGCGGGCTATGGCTACACCTTC.

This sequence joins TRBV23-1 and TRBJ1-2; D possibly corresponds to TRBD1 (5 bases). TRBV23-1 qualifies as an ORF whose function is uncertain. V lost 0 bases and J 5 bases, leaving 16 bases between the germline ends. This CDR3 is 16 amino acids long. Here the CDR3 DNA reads TGCGCCAGCAGTCAATCGTCCTCAGGGTGTTTGTATGGCTACACCTTC. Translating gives CASSQSSSGCLYGYTF.

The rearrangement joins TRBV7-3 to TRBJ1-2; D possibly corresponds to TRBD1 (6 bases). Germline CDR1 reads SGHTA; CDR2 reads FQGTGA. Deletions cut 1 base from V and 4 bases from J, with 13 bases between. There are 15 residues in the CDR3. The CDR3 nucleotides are TGTGCCAGCAGCTTAAGGGTGGACAGCCCCTATGGCTACACCTTC. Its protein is CASSLRVDSPYGYTF.

The CDR3 DNA sequence: TGTGCCAGCAGTGCGGATCTAGTCTATGGCTACACCTTC. Protein sequence: CASSADLVYGYTF. This chain connects TRBV12-3 or TRBV12-4 to TRBJ1-2; no firm D call. V was clipped by 5 bases and J by 4 bases, with 11 bases between them. The CDR3 is made up of 13 amino acids.

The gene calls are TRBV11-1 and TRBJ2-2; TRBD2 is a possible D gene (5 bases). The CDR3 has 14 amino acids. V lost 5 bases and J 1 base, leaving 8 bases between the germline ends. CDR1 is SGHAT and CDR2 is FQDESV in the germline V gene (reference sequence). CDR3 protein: CASSRRENTGELFF. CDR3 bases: TGTGCCAGCAGCCGACGGGAGAACACCGGGGAGCTGTTTTTT.

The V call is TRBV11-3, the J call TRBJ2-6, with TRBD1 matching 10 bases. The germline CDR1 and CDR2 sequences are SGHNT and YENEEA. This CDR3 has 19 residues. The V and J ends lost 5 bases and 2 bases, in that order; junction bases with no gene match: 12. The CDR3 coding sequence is TGTGCCAGCAGCCCCCCCACGACAGGGGGCTTGACTGGGGCCAACGTCCTGACTTTC. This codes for CASSPPTTGGLTGANVLTF.

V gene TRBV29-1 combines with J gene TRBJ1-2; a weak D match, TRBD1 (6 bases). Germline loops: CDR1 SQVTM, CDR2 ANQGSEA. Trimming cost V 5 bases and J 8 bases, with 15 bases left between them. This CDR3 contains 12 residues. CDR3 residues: CSVPQGVEGYTF. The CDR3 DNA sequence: TGCAGCGTTCCACAGGGTGTGGAGGGCTACACCTTC.

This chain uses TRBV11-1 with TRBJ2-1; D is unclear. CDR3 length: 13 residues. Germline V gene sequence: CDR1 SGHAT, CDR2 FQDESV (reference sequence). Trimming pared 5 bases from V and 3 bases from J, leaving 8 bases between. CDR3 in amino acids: CASSLDFYNEQFF. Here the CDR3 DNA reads TGTGCCAGCAGCCTAGACTTCTACAATGAGCAGTTCTTC.

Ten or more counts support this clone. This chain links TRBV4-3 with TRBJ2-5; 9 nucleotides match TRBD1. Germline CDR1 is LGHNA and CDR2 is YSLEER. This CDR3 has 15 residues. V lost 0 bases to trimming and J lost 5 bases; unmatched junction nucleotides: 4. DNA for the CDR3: TGCGCCAGCAGCCAAGAGGGACAGGGATCGGAGACCCAGTACTTC. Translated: CASSQEGQGSETQYF.

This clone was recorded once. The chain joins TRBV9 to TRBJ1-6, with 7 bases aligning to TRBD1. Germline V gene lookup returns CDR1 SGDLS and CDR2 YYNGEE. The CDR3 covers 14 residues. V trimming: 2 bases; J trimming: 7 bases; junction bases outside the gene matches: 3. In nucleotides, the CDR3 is TGTGCCAGCAGCGTGGGGACAGCAAATTCACCCCTCCACTTT. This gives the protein CASSVGTANSPLHF. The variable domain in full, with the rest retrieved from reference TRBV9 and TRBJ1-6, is DSGVTQTPKHLITATGQRVTLRCSPRSGDLSVYWYQQSLDQGLQFLIQYYNGEERAKGNILERFSAQQFPDLHSELNLSSLELGDSALYFCASSVGTANSPLHFGNGTRLTVT.

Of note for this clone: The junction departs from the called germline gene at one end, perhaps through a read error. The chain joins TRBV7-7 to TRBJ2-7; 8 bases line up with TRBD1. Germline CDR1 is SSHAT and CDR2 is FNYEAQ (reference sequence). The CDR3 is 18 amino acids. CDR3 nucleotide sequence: TGTGCTAGCAGCTTAGCGCTTATAATCGCAGGGGGCCGGGGAGAGCAGTACTTC. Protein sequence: CASSLALIIAGGRGEQYF.

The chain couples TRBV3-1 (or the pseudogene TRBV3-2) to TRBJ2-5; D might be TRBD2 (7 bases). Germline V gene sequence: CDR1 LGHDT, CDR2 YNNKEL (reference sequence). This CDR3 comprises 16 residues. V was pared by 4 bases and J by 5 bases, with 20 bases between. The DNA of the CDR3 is TGTGCCAGCAGCCTACTTAGTGGGGGGGCCCCCGAGACCCAGTACTTC. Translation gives CASSLLSGGAPETQYF.

Written as DNA, the CDR3 is TGTGCCAGCAGTAGGACAGGGAACGATGGCTACACCTTC. This gives the protein CASSRTGNDGYTF. The chain recombines TRBV6-5 with TRBJ1-2; TRBD1 matches at 8 bases. The CDR3 loop spans 13 amino acids. Germline V lookup: CDR1 MNHEY, CDR2 SVGAGI. V gave up 5 bases and J gave up 6 bases; unmatched junction bases: 5.

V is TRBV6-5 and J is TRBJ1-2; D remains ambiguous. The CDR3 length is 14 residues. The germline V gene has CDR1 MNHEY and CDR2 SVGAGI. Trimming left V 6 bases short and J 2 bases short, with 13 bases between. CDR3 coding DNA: TGTGCCAGCAGGACTGAACCGGGGAACTATGGCTACACCTTC. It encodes CASRTEPGNYGYTF.

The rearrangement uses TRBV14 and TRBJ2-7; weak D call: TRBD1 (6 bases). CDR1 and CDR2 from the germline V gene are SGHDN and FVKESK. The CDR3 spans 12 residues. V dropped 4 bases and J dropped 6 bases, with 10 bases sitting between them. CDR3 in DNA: TGTGCCAGCAGCCCCCACAGGGCCGAGCAGTACTTC. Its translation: CASSPHRAEQYF.

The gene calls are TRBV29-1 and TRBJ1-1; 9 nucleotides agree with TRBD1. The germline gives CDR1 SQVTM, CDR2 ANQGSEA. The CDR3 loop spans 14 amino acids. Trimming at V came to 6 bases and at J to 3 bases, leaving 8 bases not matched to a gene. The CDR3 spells CSVARGTGHTEAFF. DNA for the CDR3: TGCAGCGTCGCCAGAGGGACAGGGCACACTGAAGCTTTCTTT.

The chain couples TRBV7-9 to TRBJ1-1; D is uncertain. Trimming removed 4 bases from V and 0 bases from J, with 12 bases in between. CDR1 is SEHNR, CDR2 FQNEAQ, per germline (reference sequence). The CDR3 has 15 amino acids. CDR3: CASSSRSGVNTEAFF. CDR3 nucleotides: TGTGCCAGCAGCTCTAGGAGTGGAGTGAACACTGAAGCTTTCTTT.

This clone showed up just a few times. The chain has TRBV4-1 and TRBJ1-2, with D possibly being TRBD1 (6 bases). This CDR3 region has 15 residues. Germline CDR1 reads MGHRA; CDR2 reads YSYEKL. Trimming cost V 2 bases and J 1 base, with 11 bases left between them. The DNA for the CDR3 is TGCGCCAGCAGCCAAACTGGACAGAATAACTATGGCTACACCTTC. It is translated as CASSQTGQNNYGYTF.